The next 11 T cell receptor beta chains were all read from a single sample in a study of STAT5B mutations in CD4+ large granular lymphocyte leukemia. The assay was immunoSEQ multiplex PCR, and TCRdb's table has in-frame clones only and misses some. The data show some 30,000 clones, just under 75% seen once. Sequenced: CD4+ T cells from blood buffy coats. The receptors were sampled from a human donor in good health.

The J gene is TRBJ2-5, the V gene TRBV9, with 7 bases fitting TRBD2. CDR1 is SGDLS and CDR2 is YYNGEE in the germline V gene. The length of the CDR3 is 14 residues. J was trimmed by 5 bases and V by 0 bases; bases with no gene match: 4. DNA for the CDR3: TGTGCCAGCAGCGTAGAAGGGCGGGGGGAGACCCAGTACTTC. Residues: CASSVEGRGETQYF.

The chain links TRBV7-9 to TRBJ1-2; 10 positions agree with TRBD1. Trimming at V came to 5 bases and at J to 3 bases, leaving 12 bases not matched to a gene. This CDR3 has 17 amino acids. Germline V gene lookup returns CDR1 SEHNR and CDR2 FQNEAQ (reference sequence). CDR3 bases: TGTGCCAGCAGCATCAATATCCGGGACAGGGGAGACTATGGCTACACCTTC. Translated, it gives CASSINIRDRGDYGYTF. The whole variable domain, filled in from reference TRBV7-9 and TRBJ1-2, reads DTGVSQNPRHKITKRGQNVTFRCDPISEHNRLYWYRQTLGQGPEFLTYFQNEAQLEKSRLLSDRFSAERPKGSFSTLEIQRTEQGDSAMYLCASSINIRDRGDYGYTFGSGTRLTVV.

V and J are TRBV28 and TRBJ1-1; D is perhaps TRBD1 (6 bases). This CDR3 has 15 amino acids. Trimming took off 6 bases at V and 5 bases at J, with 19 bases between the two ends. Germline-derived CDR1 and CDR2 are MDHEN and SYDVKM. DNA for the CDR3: TGTGCCAGCAGCCTCCCGACAGGACGACGAACTGAAGCTTTCTTT. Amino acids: CASSLPTGRRTEAFF.

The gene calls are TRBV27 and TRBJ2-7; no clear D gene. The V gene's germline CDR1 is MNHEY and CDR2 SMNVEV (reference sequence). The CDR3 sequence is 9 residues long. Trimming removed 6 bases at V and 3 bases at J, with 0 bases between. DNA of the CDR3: TGTGCCAGCAGCTACGAGCAGTACGTC. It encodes CASSYEQYV.

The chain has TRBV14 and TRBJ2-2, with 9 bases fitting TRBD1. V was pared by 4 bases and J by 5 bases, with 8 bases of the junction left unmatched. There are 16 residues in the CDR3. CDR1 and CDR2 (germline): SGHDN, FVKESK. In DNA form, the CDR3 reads TGTGCCAGCAGCCCCCACAGGGGGCGGGATACCGGGGAGCTGTTTTTT. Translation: CASSPHRGRDTGELFF.

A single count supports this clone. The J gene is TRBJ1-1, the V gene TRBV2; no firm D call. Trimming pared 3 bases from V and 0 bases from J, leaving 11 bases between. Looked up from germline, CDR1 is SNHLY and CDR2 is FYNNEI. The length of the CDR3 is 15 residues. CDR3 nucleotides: TGTGCCAGCAGTGACTTCGGCCGAATGAACACTGAAGCTTTCTTT. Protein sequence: CASSDFGRMNTEAFF.

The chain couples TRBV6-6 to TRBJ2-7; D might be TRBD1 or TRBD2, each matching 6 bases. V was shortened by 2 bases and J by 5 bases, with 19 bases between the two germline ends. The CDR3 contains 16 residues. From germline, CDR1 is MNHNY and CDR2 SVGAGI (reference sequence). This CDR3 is CASSYEGGLPGDEQYF. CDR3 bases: TGTGCCAGCAGTTACGAAGGGGGACTCCCAGGGGACGAGCAGTACTTC.

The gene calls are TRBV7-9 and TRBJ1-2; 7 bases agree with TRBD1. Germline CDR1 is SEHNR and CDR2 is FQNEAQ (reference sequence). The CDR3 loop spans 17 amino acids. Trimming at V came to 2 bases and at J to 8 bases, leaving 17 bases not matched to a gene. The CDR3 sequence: CASSLTGQPTPLGGYTF. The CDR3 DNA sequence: TGTGCCAGCAGCTTAACGGGACAGCCTACTCCCCTTGGAGGCTACACCTTC.

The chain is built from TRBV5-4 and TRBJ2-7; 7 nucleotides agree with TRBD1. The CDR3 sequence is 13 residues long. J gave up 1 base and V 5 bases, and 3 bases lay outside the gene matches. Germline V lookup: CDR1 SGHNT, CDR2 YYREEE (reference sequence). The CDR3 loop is CASRQDRSYEQYF. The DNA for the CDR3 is TGTGCCAGCAGGCAGGACAGGTCCTACGAGCAGTACTTC.

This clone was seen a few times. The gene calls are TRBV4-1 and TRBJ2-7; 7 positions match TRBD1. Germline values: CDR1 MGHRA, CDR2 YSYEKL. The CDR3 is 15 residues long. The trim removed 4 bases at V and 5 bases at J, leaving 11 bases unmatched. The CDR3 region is CASSRHSNRGDEQYF. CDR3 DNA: TGCGCCAGCAGCCGCCATTCCAACAGGGGAGACGAGCAGTACTTC.

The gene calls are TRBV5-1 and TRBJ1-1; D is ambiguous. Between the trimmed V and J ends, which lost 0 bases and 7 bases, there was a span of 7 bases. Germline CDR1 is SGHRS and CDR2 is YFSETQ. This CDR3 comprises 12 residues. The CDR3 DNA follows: TGCGCCAGCAGCTTGGAGGGAGATGAAGCTTTCTTT. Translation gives CASSLEGDEAFF.